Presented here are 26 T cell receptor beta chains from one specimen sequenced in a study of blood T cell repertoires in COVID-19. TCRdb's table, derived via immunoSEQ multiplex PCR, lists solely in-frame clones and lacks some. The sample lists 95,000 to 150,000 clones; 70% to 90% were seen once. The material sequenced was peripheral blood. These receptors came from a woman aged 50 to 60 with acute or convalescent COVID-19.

Written as DNA, the CDR3 is TGTGCCAGCAGCTTGACAGCCTACAATGAGCAGTTCTTC. This translates into CASSLTAYNEQFF. V and J are TRBV7-3 and TRBJ2-1; D is possibly TRBD1 (5 bases). Germline CDR1 is SGHTA and CDR2 is FQGTGA. V lost 3 bases and J 2 bases, leaving 5 bases between the germline ends. The CDR3 is made up of 13 amino acids.

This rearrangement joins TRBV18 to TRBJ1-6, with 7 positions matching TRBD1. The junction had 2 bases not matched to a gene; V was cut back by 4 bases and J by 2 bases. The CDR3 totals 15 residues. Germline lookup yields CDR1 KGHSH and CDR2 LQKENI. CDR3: CASSHGQAYNSPLHF. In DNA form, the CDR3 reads TGTGCCAGCTCACACGGACAGGCCTATAATTCACCCCTCCACTTT. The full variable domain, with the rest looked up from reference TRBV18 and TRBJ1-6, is NAGVMQNPRHLVRRRGQEARLRCSPMKGHSHVYWYRQLPEEGLKFMVYLQKENIIDESGMPKERFSAEFPKEGPSILRIQQVVRGDSAAYFCASSHGQAYNSPLHFGNGTRLTVT.

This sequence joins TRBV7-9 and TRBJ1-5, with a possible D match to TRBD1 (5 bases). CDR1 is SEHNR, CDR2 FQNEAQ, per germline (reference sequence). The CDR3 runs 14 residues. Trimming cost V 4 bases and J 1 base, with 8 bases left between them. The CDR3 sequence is CASSWDSSNQPQHF. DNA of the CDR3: TGTGCCAGCAGCTGGGACTCCAGCAATCAGCCCCAGCATTTT.

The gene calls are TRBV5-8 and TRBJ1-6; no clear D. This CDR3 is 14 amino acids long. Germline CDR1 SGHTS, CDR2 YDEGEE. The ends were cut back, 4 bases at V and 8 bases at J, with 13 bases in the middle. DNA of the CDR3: TGTGCCAGCAGCAATTATGACCGGGATTCACCCCTCCACTTT. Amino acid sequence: CASSNYDRDSPLHF.

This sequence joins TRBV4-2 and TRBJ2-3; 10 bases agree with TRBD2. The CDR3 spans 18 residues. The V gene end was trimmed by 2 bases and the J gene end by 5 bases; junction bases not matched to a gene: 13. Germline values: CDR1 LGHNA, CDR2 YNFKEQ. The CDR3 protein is CASSQKFPAGGGGDTQYF. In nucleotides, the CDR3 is TGTGCCAGCAGCCAAAAATTTCCAGCGGGAGGGGGTGGAGATACGCAGTATTTT.

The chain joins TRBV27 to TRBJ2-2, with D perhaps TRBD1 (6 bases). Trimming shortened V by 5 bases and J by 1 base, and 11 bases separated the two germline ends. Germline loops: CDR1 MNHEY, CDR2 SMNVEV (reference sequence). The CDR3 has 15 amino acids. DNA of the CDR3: TGTGCCAGCAGTGTCGGACAGCTGAACACCGGGGAGCTGTTTTTT. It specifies CASSVGQLNTGELFF.

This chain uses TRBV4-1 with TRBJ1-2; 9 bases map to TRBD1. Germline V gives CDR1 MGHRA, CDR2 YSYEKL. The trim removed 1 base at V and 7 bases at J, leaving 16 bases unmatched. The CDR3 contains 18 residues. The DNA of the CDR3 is TGCGCCAGCAGCCAAGTTCCCGGGACAGGGACACCAAAGCGTGGCTACACCTTC. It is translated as CASSQVPGTGTPKRGYTF.

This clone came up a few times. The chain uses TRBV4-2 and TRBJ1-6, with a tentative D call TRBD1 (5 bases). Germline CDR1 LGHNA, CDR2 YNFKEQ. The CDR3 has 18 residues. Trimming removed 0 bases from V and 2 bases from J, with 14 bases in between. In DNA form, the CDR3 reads TGTGCCAGCAGCCAAGACCGTTCAGGGCTCGCCTATAATTCACCCCTCCACTTT. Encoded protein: CASSQDRSGLAYNSPLHF.

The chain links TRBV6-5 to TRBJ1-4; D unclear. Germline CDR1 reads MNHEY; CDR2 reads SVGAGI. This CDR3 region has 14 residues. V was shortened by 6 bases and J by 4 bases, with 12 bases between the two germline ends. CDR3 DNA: TGTGCCAGCAGGGCCACAGTAGGTAATGAAAAACTGTTTTTT. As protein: CASRATVGNEKLFF.

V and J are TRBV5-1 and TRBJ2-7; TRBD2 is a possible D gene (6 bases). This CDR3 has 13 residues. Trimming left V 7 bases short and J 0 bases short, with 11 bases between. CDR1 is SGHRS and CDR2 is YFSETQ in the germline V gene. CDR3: CASAVADSYEQYF. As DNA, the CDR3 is TGCGCCAGCGCAGTAGCGGACTCCTACGAGCAGTACTTC.

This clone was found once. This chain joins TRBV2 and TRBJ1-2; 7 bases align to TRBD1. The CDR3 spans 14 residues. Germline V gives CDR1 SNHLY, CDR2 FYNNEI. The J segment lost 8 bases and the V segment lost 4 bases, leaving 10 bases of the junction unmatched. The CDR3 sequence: CASSGRGGGEGYTF. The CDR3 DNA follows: TGTGCCAGCAGTGGACGAGGAGGGGGCGAGGGCTACACCTTC.

CDR3 DNA sequence: TGTGCCACCAGCAGAGATGGAGGGTACGATCAGCCCCAGCATTTT. Its translation: CATSRDGGYDQPQHF. This rearrangement joins TRBV15 to TRBJ1-5, with D uncertain. This CDR3 region has 15 residues. Germline V CDR1 and CDR2: LNHNV, YYDKDF (reference sequence). V lost 0 bases, J lost 5 bases, and 11 bases lay in between.

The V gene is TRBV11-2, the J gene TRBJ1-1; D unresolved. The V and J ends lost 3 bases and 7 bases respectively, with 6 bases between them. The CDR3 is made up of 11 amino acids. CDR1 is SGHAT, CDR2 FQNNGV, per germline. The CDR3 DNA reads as TGTGCCAGCAGCTTCGCCGGTGAAGCTTTCTTT. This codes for CASSFAGEAFF.

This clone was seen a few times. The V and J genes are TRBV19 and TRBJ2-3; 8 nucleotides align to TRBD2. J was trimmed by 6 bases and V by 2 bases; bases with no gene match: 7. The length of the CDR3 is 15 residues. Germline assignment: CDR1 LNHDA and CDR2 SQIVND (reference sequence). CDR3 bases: TGTGCCAGTAGTATAAATACGGGAGGGATGGATACGCAGTATTTT. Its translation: CASSINTGGMDTQYF.

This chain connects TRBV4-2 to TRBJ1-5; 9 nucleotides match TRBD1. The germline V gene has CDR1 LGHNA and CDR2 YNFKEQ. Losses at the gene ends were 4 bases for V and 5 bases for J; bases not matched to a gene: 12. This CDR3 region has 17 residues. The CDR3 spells CASSRKGQGPLYQPQHF. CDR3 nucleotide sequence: TGTGCCAGCAGCCGAAAGGGACAGGGCCCCCTATATCAGCCCCAGCATTTT.

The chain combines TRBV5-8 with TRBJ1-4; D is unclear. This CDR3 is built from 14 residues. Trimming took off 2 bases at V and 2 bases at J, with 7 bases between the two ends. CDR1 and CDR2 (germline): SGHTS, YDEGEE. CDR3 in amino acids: CASSFGPTNEKLFF. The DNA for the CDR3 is TGTGCCAGCAGCTTTGGCCCGACTAATGAAAAACTGTTTTTT.

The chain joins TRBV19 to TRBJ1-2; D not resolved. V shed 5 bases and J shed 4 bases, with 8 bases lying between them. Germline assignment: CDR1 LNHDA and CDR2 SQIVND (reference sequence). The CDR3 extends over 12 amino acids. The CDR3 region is CASSRQFYGYTF. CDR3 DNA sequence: TGTGCCAGTAGTCGACAATTCTATGGCTACACCTTC.

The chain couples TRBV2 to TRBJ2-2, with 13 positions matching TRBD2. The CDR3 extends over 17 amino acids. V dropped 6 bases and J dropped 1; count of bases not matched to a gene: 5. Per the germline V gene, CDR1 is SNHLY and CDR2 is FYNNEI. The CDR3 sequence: CASRQRTSGGNTGELFF. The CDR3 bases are TGTGCCAGCAGGCAACGGACTAGCGGGGGGAACACCGGGGAGCTGTTTTTT.

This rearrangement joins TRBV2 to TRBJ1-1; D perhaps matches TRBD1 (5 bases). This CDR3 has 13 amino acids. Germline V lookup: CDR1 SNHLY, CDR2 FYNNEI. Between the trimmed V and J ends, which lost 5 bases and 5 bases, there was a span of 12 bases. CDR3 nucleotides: TGTGCCAGCAGTTCCCCTCCAGGGACTGAAGCTTTCTTT. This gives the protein CASSSPPGTEAFF.

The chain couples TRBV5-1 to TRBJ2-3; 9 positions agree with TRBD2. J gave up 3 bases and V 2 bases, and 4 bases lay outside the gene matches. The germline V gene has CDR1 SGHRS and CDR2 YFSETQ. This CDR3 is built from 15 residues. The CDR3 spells CASSLPSGTTDTQYF. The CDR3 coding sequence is TGCGCCAGCAGCTTACCTAGCGGGACGACAGATACGCAGTATTTT.

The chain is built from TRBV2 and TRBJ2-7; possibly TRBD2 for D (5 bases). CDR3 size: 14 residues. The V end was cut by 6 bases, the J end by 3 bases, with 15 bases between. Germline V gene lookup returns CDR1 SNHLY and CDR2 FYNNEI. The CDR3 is CASRRASTDYEQYF. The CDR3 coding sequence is TGTGCCAGCAGGCGGGCTAGCACCGACTACGAGCAGTACTTC.

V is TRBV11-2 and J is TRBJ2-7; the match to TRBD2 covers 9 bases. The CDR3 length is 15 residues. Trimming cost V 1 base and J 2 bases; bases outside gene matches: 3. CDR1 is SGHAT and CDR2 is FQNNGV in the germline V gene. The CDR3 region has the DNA TGTGCCAGCAGCTTAGGGACTAGCGAACCCTACGAGCAGTACTTC. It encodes CASSLGTSEPYEQYF.

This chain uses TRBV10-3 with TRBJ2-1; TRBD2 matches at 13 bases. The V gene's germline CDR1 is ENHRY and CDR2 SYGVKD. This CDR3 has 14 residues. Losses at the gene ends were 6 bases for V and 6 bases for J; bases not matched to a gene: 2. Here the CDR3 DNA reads TGTGCCATCAGGGGGACTAGCGGGGTCAATGAGCAGTTCTTC. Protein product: CAIRGTSGVNEQFF.

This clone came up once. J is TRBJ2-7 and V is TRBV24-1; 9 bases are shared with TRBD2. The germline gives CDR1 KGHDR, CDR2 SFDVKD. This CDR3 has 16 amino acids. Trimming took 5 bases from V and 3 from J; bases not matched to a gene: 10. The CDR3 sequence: CATSAGGLAGNYEQYF. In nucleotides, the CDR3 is TGTGCCACCAGTGCAGGGGGGCTAGCGGGAAACTACGAGCAGTACTTC.

The CDR3 protein is CASNKGQGDEQYF. The CDR3 coding sequence is TGTGCCAGCAATAAGGGACAGGGAGACGAGCAGTACTTC. The chain carries TRBV2 and TRBJ2-7; 9 nucleotides line up with TRBD1. Germline-derived CDR1 and CDR2 are SNHLY and FYNNEI. This CDR3 is built from 13 residues. The V gene end was trimmed by 7 bases and the J gene end by 5 bases; junction bases not matched to a gene: 6.

The CDR3 sequence: CASHGGTGYNSPLHF. The CDR3 bases are TGTGCCTCCCATGGCGGGACAGGCTATAATTCACCCCTCCACTTT. The gene calls are TRBV28 and TRBJ1-6; the match to TRBD1 covers 8 bases. This CDR3 spans 15 amino acids. The trim removed 11 bases at V and 3 bases at J, leaving 9 bases unmatched. Germline values: CDR1 MDHEN, CDR2 SYDVKM. The whole variable domain, filled in from reference TRBV28 and TRBJ1-6, reads DVKVTQSSRYLVKRTGEKVFLECVQDMDHENMFWYRQDPGLGLRLIYFSYDVKMKEKGDIPEGYSVSREKKERFSLILESASTNQTSMYLCASHGGTGYNSPLHFGNGTRLTVT.